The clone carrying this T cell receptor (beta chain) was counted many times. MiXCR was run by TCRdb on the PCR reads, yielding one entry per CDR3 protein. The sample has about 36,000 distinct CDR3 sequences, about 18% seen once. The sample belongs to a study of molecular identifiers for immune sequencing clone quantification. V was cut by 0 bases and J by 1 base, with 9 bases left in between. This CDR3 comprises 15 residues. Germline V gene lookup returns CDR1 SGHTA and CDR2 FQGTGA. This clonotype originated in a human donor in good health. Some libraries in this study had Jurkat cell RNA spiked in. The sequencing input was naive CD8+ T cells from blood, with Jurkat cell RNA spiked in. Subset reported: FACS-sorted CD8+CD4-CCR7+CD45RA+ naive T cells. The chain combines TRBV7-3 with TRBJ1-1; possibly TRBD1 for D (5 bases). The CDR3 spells CASSLTGAANTEAFF. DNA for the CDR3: TGTGCCAGCAGCTTAACCGGGGCAGCGAACACTGAAGCTTTCTTT.